Below are 4 T cell receptor beta chains sequenced from a single sample in a study of cytomegalovirus exposure and HLA in healthy donors. The repertoire was sequenced with immunoSEQ multiplex PCR; TCRdb's copy has only in-frame clones and lacks some. The table records 150,000 to 200,000 clones, 85% of them present only once. The sequenced sample consisted of PBMCs. The receptors stem from a young man in good health and CMV-seropositive.

The rearrangement links TRBV5-6 to TRBJ2-7, with D uncertain. Germline loops: CDR1 SGHDT, CDR2 YYEEEE. This CDR3 region has 14 residues. The V gene lost 0 bases and the J gene lost 3 bases, with 10 bases spanning the gap. In DNA form, the CDR3 reads TGTGCCAGCAGCTTGGCCTTGCGGAACTACGAGCAGTACTTC. Protein product: CASSLALRNYEQYF.

The chain has TRBV19 and TRBJ2-7, with D possibly matching TRBD2 (5 bases). This CDR3 contains 13 residues. V dropped 3 bases and J dropped 5 bases, with 11 bases sitting between them. The V gene's germline CDR1 is LNHDA and CDR2 SQIVND (reference sequence). The CDR3 protein is CASSIPGINEQYF. As DNA, the CDR3 is TGTGCCAGTAGTATCCCGGGAATCAACGAGCAGTACTTC.

The chain combines TRBV5-1 with TRBJ1-1, with TRBD1 matching over 9 bases. This CDR3 has 15 amino acids. Germline V gives CDR1 SGHRS, CDR2 YFSETQ. V was pared by 1 base and J by 6 bases, with 7 bases of the junction left unmatched. The CDR3 DNA sequence: TGCGCCAGCAGCTTGTTGGGACAGGGAGGGCCTGAAGCTTTCTTT. This sequence encodes CASSLLGQGGPEAFF.

This chain links TRBV7-9 with TRBJ1-1; D gene unclear. The germline gives CDR1 SEHNR, CDR2 FQNEAQ (reference sequence). The V end lost 4 bases, the J end lost 11 bases, and 11 bases lay between the germline ends. The CDR3 length is 11 residues. CDR3 nucleotides: TGTGCCAGCAGCTCAATGCAAGAGGCTTTCTTT. This translates into CASSSMQEAFF.